The 7 T cell receptor beta chains reported below all come from one sample, sequenced in a study of patients and donors after allogeneic stem cell transplantation. TCRdb re-analysed the RT-PCR reads in MiXCR, keeping a single row per CDR3 protein. Of 410,000 or so distinct CDR3 sequences listed, roughly 17% are singletons. The sequenced sample was blood, either unsorted or a sorted T cell fraction (not recorded which). These receptors all stem from a human donor who was either an allogeneic HSCT recipient or a stem cell or donor lymphocyte infusion donor (not recorded which). It is not recorded whose cells these are; they may come from a transplant donor.

The J gene is TRBJ1-4, the V gene TRBV4-2, with D perhaps matching TRBD1 (5 bases). Germline CDR1 is LGHNA and CDR2 is YNFKEQ. V dropped 0 bases and J dropped 7 bases, with 15 bases sitting between them. This CDR3 is built from 16 residues. The CDR3 DNA reads TGTGCCAGCAGCCAAGATAATAAAGGGGCGAGTGAAAAACTGTTTTTT. Translation: CASSQDNKGASEKLFF.

This rearrangement joins TRBV20-1 to TRBJ1-2; no firm D call. The germline V and J ends were trimmed by 6 bases and 9 bases, with 17 bases remaining between them. CDR1 is DFQATT and CDR2 is SNEGSKA in the germline V gene (reference sequence). CDR3 length equals 12 residues. CDR3 protein: CSAPGQPRSYTF. CDR3 DNA sequence: TGCAGTGCCCCTGGGCAGCCGAGGAGCTACACCTTC.

The chain carries TRBV28 and TRBJ2-1; weak D call: TRBD2 (6 bases). This CDR3 contains 17 residues. Germline V CDR1 and CDR2: MDHEN, SYDVKM. The ends were cut back, 7 bases at V and 0 bases at J, with 19 bases in the middle. As DNA, the CDR3 is TGTGCCAGCACGCCCTTCGGAGGGGCCAGCTCCTACAATGAGCAGTTCTTC. Translation: CASTPFGGASSYNEQFF.

In this sample, this clonotype turned up once. V and J are TRBV2 and TRBJ1-2, with TRBD1 matching over 8 bases. The V gene's germline CDR1 is SNHLY and CDR2 FYNNEI. This CDR3 is built from 14 residues. V gave up 7 bases and J gave up 1 base; unmatched junction bases: 5. The CDR3 DNA reads as TGTGCCAGCACCGCGGACAGGGTTAACTATGGCTACACCTTC. It specifies CASTADRVNYGYTF. The full variable domain, its missing parts supplied by reference TRBV2 and TRBJ1-2, is EPEVTQTPSHQVTQMGQEVILRCVPISNHLYFYWYRQILGQKVEFLVSFYNNEISEKSEIFDDQFSVERPDGSNFTLKIRSTKLEDSAMYFCASTADRVNYGYTFGSGTRLTVV.

The chain is built from TRBV11-2 and TRBJ2-4; the match to TRBD2 covers 13 bases. The germline V gene encodes CDR1 SGHAT and CDR2 FQNNGV. V lost 5 bases, J lost 7 bases, and 14 bases stayed unmatched. The CDR3 loop spans 18 amino acids. In nucleotides, the CDR3 is TGTGCCAGCAGCCGCGGGATGACTAGCGGGAGGTATCTGAACATTCAGTACTTC. It encodes CASSRGMTSGRYLNIQYF. The whole variable domain, remainder taken from reference TRBV11-2 and TRBJ2-4, is EAGVAQSPRYKIIEKRQSVAFWCNPISGHATLYWYQQILGQGPKLLIQFQNNGVVDDSQLPKDRFSAERLKGVDSTLKIQPAKLEDSAVYLCASSRGMTSGRYLNIQYFGAGTRLSVL.

This clonotype was seen more than once but under ten times. This chain links TRBV25-1 with TRBJ1-2; D ambiguous. Deletions cut 1 base from V and 8 bases from J, with 11 bases between. The CDR3 loop spans 13 amino acids. Per the germline V gene, CDR1 is MGHDK and CDR2 is SYGVNS. As DNA, the CDR3 is TGTGCCAGCAGTGAATTTGAGGGTAACGGCTACACCTTC. Its protein is CASSEFEGNGYTF.

V is TRBV19 and J is TRBJ1-1; D is undetermined. CDR1 LNHDA and CDR2 SQIVND come from the germline V gene (reference sequence). The CDR3 is 14 amino acids. Trimming took 10 bases from V and 3 from J, leaving 18 bases between them. CDR3 sequence reads: CATKRVPPYTEAFF. The CDR3 DNA reads as TGTGCCACTAAAAGGGTTCCCCCCTACACTGAAGCTTTCTTT.